This entry describes one TCR beta chain. Its cognate antigen is unknown. The data belong to a study of shared clonotypes between healthy human individuals. General study findings and limits: In having few donors, the study represented limited genetic and exposure-history diversity. Clonotype sharing across donors was expected to vary with sequencing depth.

The assay was immunoSEQ multiplex PCR, and TCRdb's table has in-frame clones only and misses some. The data show about 1 million clones, with approximately 70% seen just once and roughly 1.5% held by the top ten. The germline CDR1 and CDR2 sequences are SGHTA and FQGNSA. This CDR3 contains 13 residues. The ends were cut back, 6 bases at V and 5 bases at J, with 14 bases in the middle. This chain connects TRBV7-2 to TRBJ2-7; tentatively, D is TRBD2 (5 bases). Sequences were obtained from memory CD4+ T cells sorted from blood. Subset of the sample: CD45RA-negative fraction. The receptor was derived from a man between 18 and 29 years old in good health. CDR3 sequence: CASSIRGSHEQYF. CDR3 DNA: TGTGCCAGCAGTATACGAGGGTCCCACGAGCAGTACTTC.